Listed below are T cell receptor beta chains from one sample, sequenced in a study of cytomegalovirus exposure and HLA in healthy donors. Sequencing used immunoSEQ multiplex PCR; TCRdb keeps in-frame clones, though not all of them. Of approximately 79,000 clones listed, over 70% were seen once; the top ten hold 4.5% to 7%. The sample taken for sequencing was PBMCs. These receptors all come from a male donor in good health and CMV-seropositive. Each CDR3 is given with its conserved first and last residue. A D gene is named only where the DNA matches it firmly. Clone size is stated in some rows and not others, as once, few, many or a class when expanded.

len,v_gene,j_gene,abundance,d_gene,CDR3nt,CDR3aa
12,TRBV7-9,TRBJ1-1,NA,NA,TGTTCCAGCAGCCCGAGGGGGACTGAAGCTTTCTTT,CSSSPRGTEAFF
14,TRBV5-6,TRBJ2-1,NA,TRBD2,TGTGCCAGCAGCTTGGCGGGGGGGCGGGAGGAGCAGTTCTTC,CASSLAGGREEQFF
17,TRBV5-6,TRBJ2-1,NA,NA,TGTGCCAGCAGCGCTTGGGGGCGAGGGAAGCCCTACAATGAGCAGTTCTTC,CASSAWGRGKPYNEQFF
13,TRBV4-3,TRBJ2-7,NA,NA,TGCGCCAGCAGCCAAGTGGAGAACTACGAGCAGTACTTC,CASSQVENYEQYF
14,TRBV13,TRBJ2-7,NA,NA,TGTGCCAGCAGCCTAAGGGGTCCTACCTACGAGCAGTACTTC,CASSLRGPTYEQYF
12,TRBV18,TRBJ2-7,NA,NA,TGTGCCAGCTCACCTCTCCAGGACGAGCAGTACTTC,CASSPLQDEQYF
14,TRBV2,TRBJ2-1,NA,TRBD2,TGTGCCAGCAGTGGACTAGCGGGAGACAATGAGCAGTTCTTC,CASSGLAGDNEQFF
15,TRBV6-1,TRBJ2-3,once,NA,TGTGCCAGCAGTAGCGGACTTCTCCGGAGGGATACGCAGTATTTT,CASSSGLLRRDTQYF
16,TRBV7-8,TRBJ2-1,NA,NA,TGTGCCAGCAGCCTCCAGCGGGTCTGGTCCTACAATGAGCAGTTCTTC,CASSLQRVWSYNEQFF
18,TRBV19,TRBJ2-4,NA,TRBD1,TGTGCCAGTAGTATAAGTGGGACAGGGGGCGGTTGGGGAAACATTCAGTACTTC,CASSISGTGGGWGNIQYF
17,TRBV6-1,TRBJ2-1,NA,NA,TGTGCCAGCAGTGAACCCCACCGGGGACTCACCTACAATGAGCAGTTCTTC,CASSEPHRGLTYNEQFF
15,TRBV7-2,TRBJ2-7,NA,TRBD2,TGTGCCAGCAGCCGATGGACTAGCGGCTCCTACGAGCAGTACTTC,CASSRWTSGSYEQYF
15,TRBV27,TRBJ2-1,NA,NA,TGTGCCAGCAGTTTCGGTATAACCACCTACAATGAGCAGTTCTTC,CASSFGITTYNEQFF
15,TRBV5-8,TRBJ2-7,NA,TRBD2,TGTGCCAGCAGCCGGGAGGGGACTAGCGGCTACGAGCAGTACTTC,CASSREGTSGYEQYF
16,TRBV7-2,TRBJ1-4,NA,TRBD1,TGTGCCAGCAGCCGGAGTGGGACAGGACGTAATGAAAAACTGTTTTTT,CASSRSGTGRNEKLFF
13,TRBV7-2,TRBJ2-1,NA,NA,TGTGCCAGCAGCTTTACTAGCTCCAATGAGCAGTTCTTC,CASSFTSSNEQFF
15,TRBV6-5,TRBJ1-3,NA,NA,TGTGCCAGCAGTTATTACGGCACAGGGTTAAACACCATATATTTT,CASSYYGTGLNTIYF
13,TRBV6-5,TRBJ2-4,once,NA,TGTGCCAGCAGTTACTCGAGTCGACTGGAAGAGTACTTC,CASSYSSRLEEYF
13,TRBV30,TRBJ1-2,NA,TRBD1,TGTGCCTGGCAAAACAGGGGAAACTATGGCTACACCTTC,CAWQNRGNYGYTF
14,TRBV28,TRBJ1-5,few,NA,TGTGCCAGCAGAACGACAGGTTACGATCAGCCCCAGCATTTT,CASRTTGYDQPQHF
12,TRBV7-9,TRBJ2-2,NA,NA,TGTGCCAGCAGGGGGGGCACCGGGGAGCTGTTTTTT,CASRGGTGELFF
17,TRBV18,TRBJ2-6,NA,TRBD1,TGTGCCAGCTCACCTGGACAGGGGTTTGGTGGGGCCGACGTCCTGACTTTC,CASSPGQGFGGADVLTF
13,TRBV18,TRBJ2-3,NA,NA,TGTGCCAGCTCTTGGAGAGGCACAGATACGCAGTATTTT,CASSWRGTDTQYF
12,TRBV5-1,TRBJ2-1,NA,NA,TGCGCCAGCAGCTGGACAGAGAATGAGCAGTTCTTC,CASSWTENEQFF
15,TRBV7-3,TRBJ2-5,NA,TRBD2,TGTGCCAGCAGCTGGGGGACTAGCGGACAAGAGACCCAGTACTTC,CASSWGTSGQETQYF
14,TRBV6-6,TRBJ1-3,few,NA,TGTGCCAGCAGGATAGACATCTCTGGAAACACCATATATTTT,CASRIDISGNTIYF
16,TRBV4-3,TRBJ2-3,NA,TRBD1,TGCGCCAGCAGCCAAGTTCCCGGACAGGGGGCAGATACGCAGTATTTT,CASSQVPGQGADTQYF
15,TRBV7-4,TRBJ2-1,NA,TRBD2,TGTGCCAGCAGCTTAAGCAGCGGGGGGAAAAATGAGCAGTTCTTC,CASSLSSGGKNEQFF
14,TRBV5-1,TRBJ2-3,NA,NA,TGCGCCAGCACCCCAGGCGAGACAACAGATACGCGGTATTTT,CASTPGETTDTRYF
14,TRBV7-2,TRBJ1-1,NA,TRBD1,TGTGCCAGCAGCCATACCGGGACAGGGGCTGAAGCTTTCTTT,CASSHTGTGAEAFF
17,TRBV18,TRBJ2-1,NA,TRBD2,TGTGCCAGCTCACCTCAACCCCTAGCGGCGCCCTACAATGAGCAGTTCTTC,CASSPQPLAAPYNEQFF
13,TRBV27,TRBJ2-1,NA,NA,TGTGCCAGCAGTTTCAAGGAGTACAATGAGCAGTTCTTC,CASSFKEYNEQFF
14,TRBV19,TRBJ1-1,NA,NA,TGTGCCAGTACACTACGCGCGGGCTACACTGAAGCTTTCTTT,CASTLRAGYTEAFF
15,TRBV4-1,TRBJ2-2,NA,NA,TGCGCCAGCAGCCTGGGCCGGCCGAACACCGGGGAGCTGTTTTTT,CASSLGRPNTGELFF
13,TRBV6-5,TRBJ2-7,NA,TRBD2,TGTGCCAGCTCTAACTCGGGAGGGGACGAGCAGTACTTC,CASSNSGGDEQYF
14,TRBV5-1,TRBJ1-2,once,TRBD1,TGCGCCAGCAGCCCGGAGGGACAGGGGGGTGGCTACACCTTC,CASSPEGQGGGYTF
13,TRBV15,TRBJ1-2,NA,NA,TGTGCCACCAGCAGAGGTCCCAAGGTAGCCTACACCTTC,CATSRGPKVAYTF
15,TRBV7-2,TRBJ1-5,NA,TRBD1,TGTGCCAGCAGCCCCCAAGGGGGCGCGGAACAGCCCCAGCATTTT,CASSPQGGAEQPQHF
14,TRBV15,TRBJ1-6,many,NA,TGTGCCACCAGCAGACAGGGGTATAATTCACCCCTCCACTTT,CATSRQGYNSPLHF
13,TRBV2,TRBJ2-7,NA,TRBD1,TGTGCCAGCAGGTGGGGACAGGCCTACGAGCAGTACTTC,CASRWGQAYEQYF
13,TRBV4-2,TRBJ2-7,NA,TRBD2,TGTGCCAGCAGCCAGCCGGGGGGGGACGAGCAGTACTTC,CASSQPGGDEQYF
16,TRBV7-9,TRBJ2-5,NA,TRBD2,TGTGCCAGCAGCCGCGGGACTAGCGGGAGGTCAGAGACCCAGTACTTC,CASSRGTSGRSETQYF
15,TRBV6-1,TRBJ2-7,NA,NA,TGTGCCAGCATTCGTGGGGCCAATCCAAGTGGCGAGCAGTACTTC,CASIRGANPSGEQYF
12,TRBV7-2,TRBJ2-7,NA,TRBD1,TGTGCCAGCAGCTTGGACAGGAATGGGCAGTACTTC,CASSLDRNGQYF
16,TRBV7-6,TRBJ1-1,few,TRBD1,TGTGCCAGCAGCTCTCGACAGGGGGTCACGAACACTGAAGCTTTCTTT,CASSSRQGVTNTEAFF
18,TRBV27,TRBJ1-5,once,TRBD1,TGTGCCAGCAGTTTAAAGACCCCGGGACAGGGGGCCAGACAGCCCCAGCATTTT,CASSLKTPGQGARQPQHF
16,TRBV9,TRBJ1-1,NA,TRBD1,TGTGCCAGCAGCGTAGGACAGGGGGTTTCGAACACTGAAGCTTTCTTT,CASSVGQGVSNTEAFF
11,TRBV18,TRBJ2-3,NA,NA,TGTGCCAGCGCGTTCACAGATACGCAGTATTTT,CASAFTDTQYF
14,TRBV11-3,TRBJ2-2,few,NA,TGTGCCAGCAGCAGGGAGTGGGGCACCGGGGAGCTGTTTTTT,CASSREWGTGELFF
14,TRBV15,TRBJ1-6,NA,NA,TGTGCCACCAGCAGAGAGGGAGAAGGTTCACCCCTCCACTTT,CATSREGEGSPLHF
15,TRBV5-1,TRBJ2-5,once,TRBD2,TGCGCCAGCAGCTTGGGACTAGCGGCCCAAGAGACCCAGTACTTC,CASSLGLAAQETQYF
13,TRBV30,TRBJ1-5,few,NA,TGTGCCTGGAGCGAGGACTCCAATCAGCCCCAGCATTTT,CAWSEDSNQPQHF
15,TRBV7-9,TRBJ1-1,few,TRBD1,TGTGCCAGCATGGAGGGACAGATCATGAACACTGAAGCTTTCTTT,CASMEGQIMNTEAFF
15,TRBV30,TRBJ2-1,NA,TRBD2,TGTGCCTGGAGTGCCCTAGCGGGAGGTTCAGATGAGCAGTTCTTC,CAWSALAGGSDEQFF
12,TRBV6-5,TRBJ1-1,NA,NA,TGTGCCAGCAGCCTCATCGGGTCTGAAGCTTTCTTT,CASSLIGSEAFF
13,TRBV2,TRBJ2-5,NA,NA,TGTGCCAGCAGTGCGGGACTGCTTCTAGAGCAGTACTTC,CASSAGLLLEQYF
16,TRBV28,TRBJ1-6,once,NA,TGTGCCAGCAACACCGACCGGGTCGGGGAACGGTCACCCCTCCACTTT,CASNTDRVGERSPLHF
16,TRBV7-2,TRBJ2-3,NA,NA,TGTGCCAGCAGCTTAGCGGGGCCGAAGGGCACAGATACGCAGTATTTT,CASSLAGPKGTDTQYF
20,TRBV5-8,TRBJ2-1,NA,TRBD2,TGTGCCAGCAGTGGGGCCACCGGGACACCGGGACTAGCGGGGTACAATGAGCAGTTCTTC,CASSGATGTPGLAGYNEQFF